What follows is one T cell receptor beta chain and its context. The data were taken from a study of human CD8 memory T cell subsets. A UMI-labeled 5' RACE approach was the method that produced the TCR beta libraries. TCRdb reanalyzed the 5' RACE reads, giving one entry per CDR3 protein sequence and no DNA. Its clone listing holds 10,000 to 11,000 distinct CDR3 sequences. Per germline, CDR1 LGHNA and CDR2 YNFKEQ. The CDR3 has 18 amino acids. Sequenced: CD8+ stem-like memory T cells (TSCM and TCM) sorted from PBMCs. The subset denotes: stem-like memory CD8 T cells (TSTEM), CCR7+ PD-1- TIGIT-. The chain links TRBV4-2 to TRBJ2-1; TCRdb's assignment of TRBD2 cannot be checked, as there is no DNA. This TCR was recovered from a human donor in good health. CDR3: CASSQGEVVAGERNEQFF.